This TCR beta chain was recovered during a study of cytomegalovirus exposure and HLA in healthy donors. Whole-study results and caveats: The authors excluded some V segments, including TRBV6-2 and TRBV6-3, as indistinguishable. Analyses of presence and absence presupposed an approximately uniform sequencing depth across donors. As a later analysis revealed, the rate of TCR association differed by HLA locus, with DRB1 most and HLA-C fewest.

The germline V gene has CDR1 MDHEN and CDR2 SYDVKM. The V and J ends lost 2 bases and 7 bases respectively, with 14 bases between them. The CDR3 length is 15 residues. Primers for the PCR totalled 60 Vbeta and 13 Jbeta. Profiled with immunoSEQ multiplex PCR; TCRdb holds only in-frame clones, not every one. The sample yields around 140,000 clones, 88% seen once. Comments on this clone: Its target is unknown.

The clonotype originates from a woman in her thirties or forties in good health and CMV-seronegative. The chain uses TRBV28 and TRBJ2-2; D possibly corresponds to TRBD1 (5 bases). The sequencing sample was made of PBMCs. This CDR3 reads CASSLGSRVGGELFF. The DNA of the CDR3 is TGTGCCAGCAGTTTAGGGTCCAGGGTGGGCGGGGAGCTGTTTTTT.